This T cell receptor (beta chain) came from a study of blood T cells in healthy people across ages. V lost 5 bases to trimming and J lost 2 bases, with 11 bases between them. CDR1 KGHDR and CDR2 SFDVKD come from the germline V gene. The CDR3 contains 15 residues. Per-sample PBMC isolation yielded at least 6.5 million cells. At least 6 micrograms of total RNA were extracted per sample. Study-wide results and caveats: The fall in TCR beta diversity per million T cells was roughly linear with age.

A sample-barcoded 5' primer and a J-beta primer mix were used in a second PCR of about 7 to 12 cycles. MiXCR, run by TCRdb on the 5' RACE reads, gives a single entry per CDR3 protein. The table has roughly 800,000 distinct CDR3 sequences, 25% seen once. Only one count was recorded for this clonotype. Its antigen is not identified. This sample was also put to use in a study of T cells of mothers and their children.

The source of this sequence is a boy under 18 in good health. This chain links TRBV24-1 with TRBJ2-2; TRBD1 is a possible D gene (5 bases). Sequencing was done on a sample of blood. As DNA, the CDR3 is TGTGCCACCAGTGCCCTCGACAGCAACACCGGGGAGCTGTTTTTT. It specifies CATSALDSNTGELFF.